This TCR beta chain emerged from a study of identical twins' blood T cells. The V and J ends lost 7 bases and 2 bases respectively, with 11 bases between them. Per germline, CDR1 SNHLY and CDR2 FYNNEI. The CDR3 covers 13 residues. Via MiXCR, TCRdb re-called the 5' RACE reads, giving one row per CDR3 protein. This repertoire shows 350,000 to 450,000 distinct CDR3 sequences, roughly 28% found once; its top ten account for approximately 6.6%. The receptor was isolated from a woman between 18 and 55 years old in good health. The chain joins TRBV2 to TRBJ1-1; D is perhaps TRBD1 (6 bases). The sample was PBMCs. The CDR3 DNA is TGTGCCAGCAACAGGGAGGTAAACACTGAAGCTTTCTTT. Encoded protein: CASNREVNTEAFF.